Below, 30 T cell receptor beta chains from the same sample are listed, as sequenced in a study of T-cell reconstitution after alpha-beta-depleted transplantation in children. TCRbeta library construction was performed incorporating unique molecular identifiers. TCRdb ran MiXCR on the PCR reads and lists one entry per CDR3 protein. The sample contains approximately 350,000 distinct CDR3 sequences, about 16% of which appear only once. The material was PBMCs, mostly from graft donor cells, obtained 360 days after TCRalphabeta/CD19-depleted stem cell transplant. The receptors here all came from a male patient under 10 years old who had a stem cell transplant for acute lymphoblastic leukemia, so the T cells may come from the graft donor.

This clonotype was counted only a few times. This chain links TRBV20-1 with TRBJ2-2; D uncertain. From germline, CDR1 is DFQATT and CDR2 SNEGSKA (reference sequence). This CDR3 has 13 residues. With 7 bases removed from V and 2 bases from J, the gap between germline ends came to 11 bases. As DNA, the CDR3 is TGCAGTGGGGCAGAGCTAAACACCGGGGAGCTGTTTTTT. Protein: CSGAELNTGELFF.

This clonotype turned up a few times. The gene calls are TRBV4-3 and TRBJ2-3, with 14 bases matching TRBD2. Per the germline V gene, CDR1 is LGHNA and CDR2 is YSLEER. J lost 3 bases, V lost 3 bases, and 5 bases had no gene match. CDR3 length: 17 amino acids. CDR3 nucleotide sequence: TGCGCCAGCAGCCAGAGGGGACTAGCGGGAGTTACAGATACGCAGTATTTT. Amino acid sequence: CASSQRGLAGVTDTQYF.

CDR3 loop: CSVLVLTGENIQYF. DNA of the CDR3: TGCAGCGTCCTGGTCTTAACAGGGGAAAACATTCAGTACTTC. The chain uses TRBV29-1 and TRBJ2-4, with 7 bases aligning to TRBD1. The junction had 10 bases not matched to a gene; V was cut back by 6 bases and J by 5 bases. Germline lookup yields CDR1 SQVTM and CDR2 ANQGSEA. The CDR3 contains 14 residues.

In its sample, this clonotype was seen a few times. This chain joins TRBV28 and TRBJ2-3, with a weak D call TRBD2 (5 bases). CDR3 length equals 15 residues. V was pared by 7 bases and J by 1 base, with 15 bases between. Germline lookup yields CDR1 MDHEN and CDR2 SYDVKM. This CDR3 reads CASTAERAGTDTQYF. The CDR3 DNA sequence: TGTGCCAGCACGGCCGAACGAGCGGGCACAGATACGCAGTATTTT.

The V call is TRBV7-9, the J call TRBJ2-7; 13 bases are shared with TRBD2. V dropped 5 bases and J dropped 6; count of bases not matched to a gene: 4. Germline V gives CDR1 SEHNR, CDR2 FQNEAQ (reference sequence). The CDR3 contains 14 residues. The CDR3 DNA reads TGTGCCAGCAGCATCGGGACTAGCGGGATCGAGCAGTACTTC. It yields the protein CASSIGTSGIEQYF.

The table lists this clonotype with a few counts. The chain carries TRBV6-1 and TRBJ2-1; TRBD2 agrees at 11 bases. This CDR3 is built from 16 residues. After removal of 5 bases from V and 2 bases from J, the junction contained 5 bases not matched to a gene. Germline CDR1 MNHNS, CDR2 SASEGT. For the CDR3, the DNA is TGTGCCAGCAGTCCACCGACTAGCGGGACCTACAATGAGCAGTTCTTC. It is translated as CASSPPTSGTYNEQFF.

The chain couples TRBV28 to TRBJ2-7, with unresolved D. The CDR3 is made up of 14 amino acids. CDR1 and CDR2 from the germline V gene are MDHEN and SYDVKM. V dropped 0 bases and J dropped 2 bases, with 8 bases sitting between them. This chain's CDR3 is CASSLWGRAYEQYF. For the CDR3, the DNA is TGTGCCAGCAGTTTATGGGGCCGGGCCTACGAGCAGTACTTC.

This clonotype was recorded a few times. In DNA form, the CDR3 reads TGTGCCAGCTCACCCGTCCAGGGCTACGAGCAGTACTTC. Translating gives CASSPVQGYEQYF. The V and J genes are TRBV18 and TRBJ2-7, with a possible D match to TRBD1 (5 bases). From germline, CDR1 is KGHSH and CDR2 LQKENI. Trimming left V 3 bases short and J 3 bases short, with 9 bases between. This CDR3 is 13 amino acids long.

CDR3 residues: CASSYQTLEAGTDTQYF. CDR3 DNA sequence: TGTGCCAGCAGTTACCAAACACTAGAAGCGGGCACAGATACGCAGTATTTT. This rearrangement joins TRBV6-5 to TRBJ2-3, with a weak D call TRBD2 (5 bases). The length of the CDR3 is 17 residues. V was cut by 2 bases and J by 1 base, with 16 bases left in between. CDR1 and CDR2 (germline): MNHEY, SVGAGI.

This clonotype was seen only a few times. The rearrangement links TRBV20-1 to TRBJ2-3; D gene uncertain. Germline CDR1 is DFQATT and CDR2 is SNEGSKA (reference sequence). Trimming cost V 0 bases and J 2 bases, with 6 bases left between them. The CDR3 covers 13 residues. CDR3 DNA: TGCAGTGCTAGAGATAGGTTCACAGATACGCAGTATTTT. Protein sequence: CSARDRFTDTQYF.

The V gene is TRBV27, the J gene TRBJ2-7, with D tentatively TRBD1 (6 bases). CDR3 length: 15 residues. Germline V lookup: CDR1 MNHEY, CDR2 SMNVEV (reference sequence). V lost 6 bases and J lost 1, with 16 bases in between. For the CDR3, the DNA is TGTGCCAGCAGACAGGGTCCGAAGCCGTCCTACGAGCAGTACTTC. Translated, it gives CASRQGPKPSYEQYF.

This clonotype was seen more than once but under ten times. This chain joins TRBV4-3 and TRBJ2-5; no firm D call. The CDR3 spans 16 residues. Trimming cost V 1 base and J 1 base, with 13 bases left between them. CDR1 LGHNA and CDR2 YSLEER come from the germline V gene. The DNA for the CDR3 is TGCGCCAGCAGCCAAGGGGCCCCGTTTCCCCAAGAGACCCAGTACTTC. It is translated as CASSQGAPFPQETQYF.

In its sample, this clonotype was seen a few times. CDR3 in DNA: TGTGCCAGCAGGTGGTACTCTAGCGGCAACACCGGGGAGCTGTTTTTT. The encoded protein is CASRWYSSGNTGELFF. J is TRBJ2-2 and V is TRBV6-7, with 7 bases lining up with TRBD2. TRBV6-7 qualifies as an ORF whose function is uncertain. This CDR3 has 16 residues. Trimming removed 6 bases from V and 2 bases from J; junction bases left unmatched: 9.

This clonotype was seen at least ten times. The V gene is TRBV29-1, the J gene TRBJ2-5; 10 positions agree with TRBD2. This CDR3 contains 12 residues. After removal of 5 bases from V and 4 bases from J, the junction contained 1 base not matched to a gene. Germline CDR1 reads SQVTM; CDR2 reads ANQGSEA. CDR3 in amino acids: CSVRLAGETQYF. The DNA of the CDR3 is TGCAGCGTTAGACTAGCGGGAGAGACCCAGTACTTC.

The rearrangement joins TRBV4-3 to TRBJ2-7; no definite D call. Trimming took 1 base from V and 2 from J, leaving 12 bases between them. Germline V CDR1 and CDR2: LGHNA, YSLEER. The CDR3 sequence is 15 residues long. The CDR3 DNA reads as TGCGCCAGCAGCCAAGGGCGCCTAGGACCCTACGAGCAGTACTTC. The encoded protein is CASSQGRLGPYEQYF.

In this sample, this clonotype turned up a few times. The rearrangement joins TRBV9 to TRBJ2-7; D call uncertain. Trimming cost V 0 bases and J 6 bases, with 7 bases left between them. The CDR3 is made up of 12 amino acids. The germline V gene encodes CDR1 SGDLS and CDR2 YYNGEE. In DNA form, the CDR3 reads TGTGCCAGCAGCGTAGGTGTCGGCGAGCAGTACTTC. It codes for CASSVGVGEQYF.

The sample holds a few counts of this clonotype. The V call is TRBV28, the J call TRBJ2-7, with TRBD2 as a possible D gene (6 bases). Germline lookup yields CDR1 MDHEN and CDR2 SYDVKM. The CDR3 has 16 residues. Trimming stripped 3 bases from V and 2 bases from J, with 17 bases between. The CDR3: CASSFHIRDWTYEQYF. DNA for the CDR3: TGTGCCAGCAGTTTTCATATTCGGGACTGGACCTACGAGCAGTACTTC.

The chain has TRBV5-1 and TRBJ2-5; TRBD2 matches at 9 bases. V was clipped by 0 bases and J by 3 bases; unmatched bases: 3. Germline V gives CDR1 SGHRS, CDR2 YFSETQ. CDR3 length equals 15 residues. CDR3 nucleotides: TGCGCCAGCAGCTTGGCTCCTAGCGGGAAAGAGACCCAGTACTTC. It specifies CASSLAPSGKETQYF.

The chain joins TRBV20-1 to TRBJ2-7; D call uncertain. This CDR3 comprises 14 residues. The germline gives CDR1 DFQATT, CDR2 SNEGSKA (reference sequence). V lost 0 bases and J 2 bases, leaving 11 bases between the germline ends. Here the CDR3 reads CSARDGRWTYEQYF. In DNA form, the CDR3 reads TGCAGTGCTAGAGATGGCCGATGGACCTACGAGCAGTACTTC.

This clonotype turned up a few times. The chain couples TRBV4-3 to TRBJ1-2; D is undetermined. This CDR3 contains 17 residues. Germline loops: CDR1 LGHNA, CDR2 YSLEER. Trimming removed 0 bases at V and 0 bases at J, with 14 bases between. CDR3 loop: CASSQEISGTTNYGYTF. CDR3 nucleotide sequence: TGCGCCAGCAGCCAAGAAATAAGCGGAACTACTAACTATGGCTACACCTTC.

This clonotype was counted between two and nine times. The chain links TRBV3-1 to TRBJ2-7; 8 nucleotides match TRBD2. Losses at the gene ends were 0 bases for V and 2 bases for J; bases not matched to a gene: 3. The CDR3 has 15 residues. Germline CDR1 reads LGHDT; CDR2 reads YNNKEL (reference sequence). CDR3 region: CASSQDPAGAYEQYF. In nucleotides, the CDR3 is TGTGCCAGCAGCCAAGATCCAGCGGGGGCCTACGAGCAGTACTTC.

The genes are TRBV6-1 and TRBJ1-5; D is unclear. Trimming shortened V by 5 bases and J by 5 bases, and 10 bases separated the two germline ends. This CDR3 region has 13 residues. Germline lookup yields CDR1 MNHNS and CDR2 SASEGT. The CDR3: CASSRIKDQPQHF. The CDR3 bases are TGTGCCAGCAGTCGGATAAAAGATCAGCCCCAGCATTTT.

The chain carries TRBV24-1 and TRBJ2-7; D not certain. Trimming took off 2 bases at V and 3 bases at J, with 16 bases between the two ends. Germline CDR1 and CDR2: KGHDR and SFDVKD. The CDR3 is 16 residues long. The CDR3: CATSDWNYHPLYEQYF. The CDR3, as DNA: TGTGCCACCAGTGATTGGAACTACCACCCTCTCTACGAGCAGTACTTC.

The rearrangement joins TRBV2 to TRBJ1-1; D might be TRBD1 (5 bases). This CDR3 is 13 amino acids long. Trimming removed 5 bases at V and 13 bases at J, with 20 bases between. Per germline, CDR1 SNHLY and CDR2 FYNNEI. This CDR3 is CASSPELQARGFF. The CDR3 DNA is TGTGCCAGCAGTCCTGAACTTCAGGCTAGGGGTTTCTTT.

The V gene is TRBV18, the J gene TRBJ1-6, with TRBD1 identical over 7 bases. This CDR3 is 13 amino acids long. CDR1 is KGHSH and CDR2 is LQKENI in the germline V gene. V gave up 2 bases and J gave up 11 bases; unmatched junction bases: 3. The CDR3 reads CASSPDRAAPLHF. CDR3 nucleotide sequence: TGTGCCAGCTCACCAGACAGGGCGGCACCCCTCCACTTT. Filled out from reference TRBV18 and TRBJ1-6, the complete variable domain reads NAGVMQNPRHLVRRRGQEARLRCSPMKGHSHVYWYRQLPEEGLKFMVYLQKENIIDESGMPKERFSAEFPKEGPSILRIQQVVRGDSAAYFCASSPDRAAPLHFGNGTRLTVT.

The chain is built from TRBV29-1 and TRBJ2-7; D is perhaps TRBD2 (5 bases). Germline loops: CDR1 SQVTM, CDR2 ANQGSEA. The length of the CDR3 is 12 residues. V was pared by 1 base and J by 5 bases, with 9 bases between. The DNA for the CDR3 is TGCAGCGTTGAAGGGTTAGCGAACGAGCAGTACTTC. Encoded protein: CSVEGLANEQYF.

This clonotype has more than one count but fewer than ten. The chain recombines TRBV7-2 with TRBJ2-7; no firm D call. There are 11 residues in the CDR3. The germline V gene has CDR1 SGHTA and CDR2 FQGNSA. V was clipped by 2 bases and J by 6 bases, with 5 bases between them. CDR3 in amino acids: CASSLRAEQYF. Written as DNA, the CDR3 is TGTGCCAGCAGCTTAAGGGCCGAGCAGTACTTC.

This clonotype came up a few times. The chain uses TRBV25-1 and TRBJ2-5; no firm D call. CDR1 and CDR2 (germline): MGHDK, SYGVNS. CDR3 length: 14 residues. Deletions cut 4 bases from V and 1 base from J, with 10 bases between. CDR3 bases: TGTGCCAGCAGTGCTCGGACCTCCCAAGAGACCCAGTACTTC. Its protein is CASSARTSQETQYF.

This clonotype has ten or more counts. This chain links TRBV6-5 with TRBJ1-5; TRBD1 might be the D (5 bases). The germline CDR1 and CDR2 sequences are MNHEY and SVGAGI. V was cut by 6 bases and J by 4 bases, with 13 bases left in between. This CDR3 region has 14 residues. Written as DNA, the CDR3 is TGTGCCAGCAGCCCCGGGGCTTTTAATCAGCCCCAGCATTTT. Translated: CASSPGAFNQPQHF.

This clonotype was observed many times. This chain uses TRBV11-2 with TRBJ2-1; tentative D call: TRBD1 (5 bases). The CDR3 covers 14 residues. Germline CDR1 SGHAT, CDR2 FQNNGV. V was pared by 5 bases and J by 6 bases, with 14 bases between. CDR3 sequence (DNA): TGTGCCAGCAGCCCAAGGGGATACAGCAATGAGCAGTTCTTC. This translates into CASSPRGYSNEQFF. Variable domain in full (rest from reference TRBV11-2 and TRBJ2-1): EAGVAQSPRYKIIEKRQSVAFWCNPISGHATLYWYQQILGQGPKLLIQFQNNGVVDDSQLPKDRFSAERLKGVDSTLKIQPAKLEDSAVYLCASSPRGYSNEQFFGPGTRLTVL.